Each of the 23 T cell receptor beta chains below was sequenced from the same sample in a study of T cell repertoires in cytomegalovirus infection. A single record per CDR3 protein comes from TCRdb applying MiXCR to the reads. The sample records around 530,000 distinct CDR3 sequences, about 15% being singletons. The sequenced sample consisted of CD8+ T cells from PBMCs. These receptor sequences come from a human donor in good health (CMV status not recorded). Some clones in this sample may be carry-over from other donors' samples.

The chain couples TRBV6-5 to TRBJ1-6; a possible D gene is TRBD1 (6 bases). Trimming pared 6 bases from V and 7 bases from J, leaving 10 bases between. The germline CDR1 and CDR2 sequences are MNHEY and SVGAGI. CDR3 length: 13 residues. CDR3 sequence: CASSTGLNSPLHF. CDR3 coding DNA: TGTGCCAGCAGCACAGGGTTGAATTCACCCCTCCACTTT.

Ten or more counts support this clonotype. The V and J genes are TRBV19 and TRBJ1-1; D call uncertain. The germline gives CDR1 LNHDA, CDR2 SQIVND (reference sequence). CDR3 length equals 13 residues. The V end lost 5 bases, the J end lost 0 bases, and 7 bases lay between the germline ends. The CDR3 loop reads CASSSPMNTEAFF. The CDR3 DNA reads as TGTGCCAGTAGTTCCCCAATGAACACTGAAGCTTTCTTT.

This clonotype was seen only a few times. This chain links TRBV6-5 with TRBJ2-1, with TRBD1 matching over 8 bases. The germline gives CDR1 MNHEY, CDR2 SVGAGI. V trimming: 6 bases; J trimming: 5 bases; junction bases outside the gene matches: 9. This CDR3 region has 15 residues. CDR3 nucleotides: TGTGCCAGCAGGGGAGGACAGGGACTTGACAATGAGCAGTTCTTC. Its protein is CASRGGQGLDNEQFF.

The chain is built from TRBV12-3 or TRBV12-4 and TRBJ2-1; D might be TRBD1 (6 bases). The CDR3 is 13 amino acids. Trimming took off 9 bases at V and 7 bases at J, with 16 bases between the two ends. The CDR3 DNA reads as TGTGCCAGTCAAAAGCAGGGGCAGAATGAGCAGTTCTTC. As protein: CASQKQGQNEQFF.

The rearrangement uses TRBV4-1 and TRBJ1-3; tentatively, D is TRBD1 (5 bases). The CDR3 covers 16 residues. Deletions cut 0 bases from V and 4 bases from J, with 13 bases between. Germline V gene data show CDR1 as MGHRA and CDR2 as YSYEKL. CDR3 region: CASSQDSEGVGNTIYF. CDR3 nucleotide sequence: TGCGCCAGCAGCCAAGATTCGGAAGGGGTCGGAAACACCATATATTTT.

This chain connects TRBV11-2 to TRBJ1-6; D not certain. Germline V gene sequence: CDR1 SGHAT, CDR2 FQNNGV. The CDR3 has 16 amino acids. V dropped 5 bases and J dropped 1 base, with 12 bases sitting between them. CDR3: CASSLSKESYNSPLHF. For the CDR3, the DNA is TGTGCCAGCAGCCTTTCCAAGGAGTCCTATAATTCACCCCTCCACTTT.

V is TRBV19 and J is TRBJ2-3, with TRBD1 identical over 7 bases. Germline V gene data show CDR1 as LNHDA and CDR2 as SQIVND (reference sequence). This CDR3 is 16 amino acids long. J lost 2 bases, V lost 6 bases, and 11 bases had no gene match. Here the CDR3 reads CASRPTGVENTDTQYF. The CDR3 DNA follows: TGTGCCAGTAGGCCAACAGGGGTGGAGAACACAGATACGCAGTATTTT.

This clonotype was seen repeatedly, ten times or more. V and J are TRBV7-9 and TRBJ2-1; TRBD1 agrees at 7 bases. The ends lost 3 bases at V and 8 bases at J; junction bases unmatched: 10. Germline V gene sequence: CDR1 SEHNR, CDR2 FQNEAQ (reference sequence). The CDR3 loop spans 15 amino acids. The chain's CDR3 is CASSFYGTVNHEQFF. The DNA of the CDR3 is TGTGCCAGCAGCTTTTACGGGACAGTCAACCATGAGCAGTTCTTC.

The sample holds many counts of this clonotype. V gene TRBV12-3 or TRBV12-4 combines with J gene TRBJ2-7; D gene unclear. The CDR3 extends over 16 amino acids. With 0 bases removed from V and 2 bases from J, the gap between germline ends came to 14 bases. For the CDR3, the DNA is TGTGCCAGCAGTTTAGCGGAAGGGTCCCTTACCTACGAGCAGTACTTC. It specifies CASSLAEGSLTYEQYF.

With respect to this clonotype: Mismatch with germline at one junction end may stem from a read error. The chain uses TRBV5-1 and TRBJ1-2, with D possibly matching TRBD1 (5 bases). This CDR3 spans 16 amino acids. In germline, CDR1 is SGHRS, CDR2 YFSETQ. The CDR3 is CASSLTYRARDYGYAF. The CDR3 region has the DNA TGCGCCAGCAGCTTGACTTATCGGGCCCGGGACTATGGCTACGCCTTC.

This clonotype was detected ten times or more. V gene TRBV7-9 combines with J gene TRBJ2-5; 7 bases line up with TRBD1. V dropped 5 bases and J dropped 1; count of bases not matched to a gene: 4. This CDR3 is 14 amino acids long. CDR1 and CDR2 (germline): SEHNR, FQNEAQ (reference sequence). The CDR3 sequence is CASSPRQGQETQYF. The CDR3 coding sequence is TGTGCCAGCAGCCCCCGACAGGGCCAAGAGACCCAGTACTTC.

This clonotype was counted ten times or more. The V call is TRBV5-5, the J call TRBJ2-7, with 8 bases that match TRBD1. V lost 2 bases and J lost 2; bases outside the gene matches: 9. This CDR3 is built from 16 residues. Germline assignment: CDR1 SGHKS and CDR2 YYEKEE (reference sequence). CDR3 DNA sequence: TGTGCCAGCAGCTTCTCAACGCAGGGGGCCCCCTACGAGCAGTACTTC. Translating it yields CASSFSTQGAPYEQYF.

Comment on this clonotype: A much larger clone differs from this one at a single base, so this may be a read error. The genes are TRBV6-1 and TRBJ1-1; D is undetermined. Germline-derived CDR1 and CDR2 are MNHNS and SASEGT. This CDR3 spans 16 amino acids. V was trimmed by 7 bases and J by 5 bases, leaving 23 bases between them. The CDR3: CASTIGPGCARTEAFF. The CDR3, as DNA: TGTGCCAGCACTATAGGACCCGGGTGCGCGCGGACTGAAGCTTTCTTT.

In this sample, this clonotype turned up many times. The J gene is TRBJ2-2, the V gene TRBV7-3; 8 bases line up with TRBD2. This CDR3 has 18 residues. Trimming cost V 5 bases and J 5 bases; bases outside gene matches: 16. CDR1 is SGHTA, CDR2 FQGTGA, per germline. CDR3: CASSAIAGRATRTGELFF. CDR3 bases: TGTGCCAGCAGCGCTATAGCGGGGAGAGCTACAAGGACCGGGGAGCTGTTTTTT.

This clonotype has a count of ten or more. The rearrangement joins TRBV4-2 to TRBJ2-1, with D uncertain. CDR1 LGHNA and CDR2 YNFKEQ come from the germline V gene. The V end lost 3 bases, the J end lost 5 bases, and 11 bases lay between the germline ends. The length of the CDR3 is 14 residues. In DNA form, the CDR3 reads TGTGCCAGCAGCCAGGATGTTTCTGACAATGAGCAGTTCTTC. Translating it yields CASSQDVSDNEQFF.

This chain uses TRBV9 with TRBJ1-6; perhaps TRBD1 as D (5 bases). Germline CDR1 reads SGDLS; CDR2 reads YYNGEE. This CDR3 has 15 amino acids. V was cut by 1 base and J by 7 bases, with 12 bases left in between. CDR3 nucleotide sequence: TGTGCCAGCAGCGTATCAGGGACCACCAATTCACCCCTCCACTTT. Its translation: CASSVSGTTNSPLHF.

This clonotype was detected ten times or more. A read error may account for a junction end that differs from germline. The chain uses TRBV7-7 and TRBJ2-1; TRBD2 might be the D (6 bases). Looked up from germline, CDR1 is SSHAT and CDR2 is FNYEAQ (reference sequence). This CDR3 spans 14 amino acids. CDR3 in DNA: TGTGCTAGCAGCCGTAGCGGTAGCCGGAGTGAGCAGTTCTTC. Translating it yields CASSRSGSRSEQFF.

This chain uses TRBV29-1 with TRBJ1-2, with D unresolved. V was shortened by 4 bases and J by 5 bases, with 14 bases between the two germline ends. Germline loops: CDR1 SQVTM, CDR2 ANQGSEA. This CDR3 is 13 amino acids long. DNA for the CDR3: TGCAGCGTTGTCGGGCAGCAACTTTATGGCTACACCTTC. This encodes CSVVGQQLYGYTF.

The table lists this clonotype with many counts. V is TRBV27 and J is TRBJ1-2, with 8 positions matching TRBD1. The CDR3 is made up of 13 amino acids. V gave up 2 bases and J gave up 5 bases; unmatched junction bases: 1. The germline gives CDR1 MNHEY, CDR2 SMNVEV (reference sequence). The chain's CDR3 is CASSLGQGYGYTF. CDR3 bases: TGTGCCAGCAGTTTAGGACAGGGTTATGGCTACACCTTC.

The table lists this clonotype with many counts. The rearrangement links TRBV7-8 to TRBJ2-1; 12 bases fit TRBD2. The J segment lost 8 bases and the V segment lost 2 bases, leaving 1 base of the junction unmatched. This CDR3 has 14 amino acids. Per germline, CDR1 SGHVS and CDR2 FQNEAQ. CDR3 in DNA: TGTGCCAGCAGCTTAACTAGCGGGGGGCATGAGCAGTTCTTC. Encoded protein: CASSLTSGGHEQFF. The complete variable domain, with remaining parts taken from reference TRBV7-8 and TRBJ2-1, reads GAGVSQSPRYKVAKRGQDVALRCDPISGHVSLFWYQQALGQGPEFLTYFQNEAQLDKSGLPSDRFFAERPEGSVSTLKIQRTQQEDSAVYLCASSLTSGGHEQFFGPGTRLTVL.

Comment on this clonotype: It is likely a read error, because the conserved phenylalanine at the end of the CDR3 is missing. The chain has TRBV20-1 and TRBJ2-7; D possibly uses TRBD1 or TRBD2 (5 bases each). The length of the CDR3 is 14 residues. Germline CDR1 and CDR2: DFQATT and SNEGSKA (reference sequence). The V and J ends lost 0 bases and 0 bases respectively, with 9 bases between them. The CDR3 DNA reads as TGCAGTGCTAGAGATAAGGGGAGCTCCTACGAGCAGTACTTA. Translated: CSARDKGSSYEQYL.

This clonotype was found many times. The J gene is TRBJ2-7, the V gene TRBV27, with 7 bases fitting TRBD2. Germline CDR1 MNHEY, CDR2 SMNVEV (reference sequence). V shed 5 bases and J 4 bases; nucleotides not matched to a gene: 17. The CDR3 consists of 17 residues. Here the CDR3 DNA reads TGTGCCAGCAGTCTAGGCCCAAGACTAGCAGGAGAGTACGAGCAGTACTTC. This sequence encodes CASSLGPRLAGEYEQYF.

This clonotype appeared many times. V gene TRBV7-2 combines with J gene TRBJ2-7, with 10 positions matching TRBD2. The germline gives CDR1 SGHTA, CDR2 FQGNSA. Germline trimming cut 1 base from V and 7 bases from J; bases unmatched to any gene: 10. This CDR3 is built from 16 residues. DNA for the CDR3: TGTGCCAGCAGCTTAGGGGCTAGCGGGGGAACGGGAGAGCAGTACTTC. This translates into CASSLGASGGTGEQYF.